This entry is about one T cell receptor (beta chain). Its antigen is unidentified. This sample is drawn from a study of early stage breast cancer tumors. Assay: immunoSEQ multiplex PCR; the TCRdb copy retains only in-frame clones and omits some. The sample has nearly 25,000 clones, about 70% seen once. Germline assignment: CDR1 SGHRS and CDR2 YFSETQ. CDR3 length equals 14 residues. Trimming shortened V by 4 bases and J by 4 bases, and 14 bases separated the two germline ends. Whole-study results and caveats: Compared with adjacent normal breast tissue, tumors showed approximately 2.5-fold greater T cell density and higher clonality.

The chain has TRBV5-1 and TRBJ1-2; D is possibly TRBD1 (6 bases). The sequencing input was breast tumor tissue. This TCR was recovered from a person between 60 and 69 years old with breast cancer. CDR3 protein: CASSPGQTSYGYTF. The CDR3 nucleotides read TGCGCCAGCAGCCCCGGACAGACCAGCTATGGCTACACCTTC.